This T cell receptor (beta chain) was documented in a study of shared clonotypes between healthy human individuals. In the study overall: The donor group consisted of a couple of women and a few men, aged 18 to 49.

For sorted subsets, about 0.2 ug DNA per replicate equaled around 30,000 T cell genomes. TCRdb's copy holds only in-frame clones and misses some; the assay was immunoSEQ multiplex PCR. In the table there are more than 2 million clones, just under 95% of which are singletons. The germline V gene has CDR1 MGHDK and CDR2 SYGVNS. J lost 7 bases, V lost 3 bases, and 7 bases had no gene match. This CDR3 region has 14 residues. Study findings and constraints: Naive subsets generally had larger estimated richness than memory subsets.

With respect to this clone: Its cognate antigen is unknown.

Naive CD8 cells were CD45RO-negative, positively selected for CCR7, excluding terminally differentiated effector memory CD45RA+ cells. The rearrangement joins TRBV25-1 to TRBJ1-1, with TRBD1 matching over 8 bases. The sequence was obtained from a man younger than 35 in good health. Some clones in this sample may be carry-over from other donors' samples. Sequencing was done on a sample of naive CD8+ T cells from PBMCs. The CDR3 region has the DNA TGTGCCAGCAGTGATCTAACAGGGGGGGTTGAAGCTTTCTTT. It codes for CASSDLTGGVEAFF.